This TCR beta chain derives from a study of blood T cell repertoires in COVID-19. Looking at the study overall: Samples of COVID-19 (acute and convalescent) were obtained from the United States, Italy and Spain.

Germline CDR1 is MGHRA and CDR2 is YSYEKL. The CDR3 spans 16 residues. The V and J ends lost 0 bases and 5 bases, in that order; junction bases with no gene match: 5. Some clones are missing from TCRdb's copy, which holds only in-frame ones; the method was immunoSEQ multiplex PCR. The data show over 200,000 clones, roughly 88% seen once. Recruitment covered roughly 24 US areas and drew participants whose ages spanned roughly 18 to 100 years. Assignment of participants to cohorts was predicated upon participant-reported clinical history. Recovered Cohort 3 donors showed two negative PCRs, clearance, or symptom resolution.

Sequenced: PBMCs or T cells enriched from blood (not recorded which). This sequence joins TRBV4-1 and TRBJ2-5, with TRBD2 identical over 11 bases. This receptor was obtained from a woman between 50 and 59 years old who had recovered from COVID-19. The CDR3 region is CASSQDLAGGGETQYF. The CDR3 nucleotides read TGCGCCAGCAGCCAAGACTTAGCGGGAGGGGGGGAGACCCAGTACTTC.